The sequence of this T cell receptor (beta chain) was determined in a study of blood T cell repertoires in COVID-19. Study as a whole: Specimens from acute and convalescent COVID-19 originated in the United States, Italy and Spain. T cells, B-cell-depleted T cells, or PBMCs supplied cDNA or gDNA.

Germline loops: CDR1 LGHNA, CDR2 YNFKEQ. After removal of 0 bases from V and 4 bases from J, the junction contained 12 bases not matched to a gene. CDR3 length equals 20 residues. Using immunoSEQ multiplex PCR, the repertoire was profiled, and TCRdb retains in-frame clones only, with some absent. Of under 70,000 clones in the sample, 85% to 90% were seen once. The chain recombines TRBV4-2 with TRBJ2-1; the match to TRBD2 covers 13 bases. This clonotype was sampled from a man between 60 and 75 years old with active COVID-19. Sample: peripheral blood. The CDR3 region has the DNA TGTGCCAGCAGCCAAGATGAGAGACTAGCGGGGGGCGGGGGTTACAATGAGCAGTTCTTC. It codes for CASSQDERLAGGGGYNEQFF.